This TCR beta chain was observed in a study of blood T cells in healthy people across ages (dated by TCRdb to the mid-2010s). Study-wide context: Template switching captured roughly one uniquely barcoded TCR beta cDNA molecule per two T cells in model experiments. To avoid experimental bias, donors of different ages were spread randomly across the sequencing lanes. Using deep sequencing normalized with unique cDNA molecular identifiers, the study measured how TCR beta repertoire diversity changes with age. The study analyzed two additional independent replicas of 1 million unique cDNA reads from the same blood draw for two donors, one aged 18 to 29 and one aged 80 or older. The donors were divided into four age groups: young (average approximately 15 years), middle-aged (about 40), aged (approximately 62) and long-lived (around 80).

Details on this clonotype: Its cognate antigen has yet to be identified. Within one base of it there is no much larger clone, and no base qualities were kept.

The donors were roughly 39 Caucasian individuals from Russia, aged roughly 6 to 95 years, who were systemically healthy. Each donor gave 8 to 10 milliliters of peripheral blood, drawn into EDTA-treated Vacutainer tubes. Ficoll-Paque density-gradient centrifugation was used to isolate PBMCs, with at least 6 million per sample. Trizol reagent was used to extract total RNA from the PBMCs, yielding at least 6 micrograms per sample. The percentages of naive CD45RAhigh/CD27high T cells were determined by flow cytometry on a PBMC aliquot from every donor. Libraries were prepared through 5' RACE. Sequencing relied on an Illumina HiSeq 2500. The second PCR ran for about 6 to 11 cycles and used a J-beta primer mix along with a sample-barcoded 5' primer. Each TCR beta cDNA molecule received a unique molecular identifier from a template-switch 5' adaptor carrying 12 random nucleotides. Each sample yielded at least 3 million CDR3-containing paired-end reads. First-strand cDNA was synthesized from all RNA with the Mint cDNA synthesis kit, primed by a TRBC-specific oligonucleotide. Following uracil-DNA glycosylase treatment, a first 18-cycle PCR with universal primers M1SS and BC2_uni_R was performed on all cDNA. As for the original processing: Normalization of each sample was performed by random selection of 1 million high-quality reads, each carrying a distinct molecular identifier. Reads with shared molecular identifiers were discarded instead of being binned into consensus sequences. MiTCR, set to a Q25 quality threshold and the strictest error-elimination algorithm, was used for CDR3 identification, clonotype clustering and error correction. A nonparametric unseen species model with Euler transformation was used to estimate lower-bound total TCR beta diversity. TCRdb reran the public reads through fastp at Q25 and MiXCR, keeping productive beta chains. Records with the same CDR3 protein are collapsed into one entry carrying the most frequent genes and DNA. These V and J calls are TCRdb output, not the study's own analysis. The sample includes around 1,700,000 distinct CDR3 sequences, with 28% observed a single time. The ten largest clones take up 7% to 9% of the sample.

The paper as a whole reports these results and caveats: Conclusive comparison of naive and antigen-experienced compartments was prevented by the profiling of bulk unsorted PBMCs. The long-lived group showed more naive CD4+ T cells, fewer expanded clones and increased TCR diversity than the aged group, suggesting age selection. There was a strong correlation between observed TCR beta diversity and the percentage of naive T cells measured by flow cytometry. Observed TCR beta diversity per million T cells fell roughly linearly with age, and a significant reduction was already apparent by age around 40. Estimates of total diversity from one million sequenced T cells were regarded as lower bounds and underestimates. Donor CMV infection status was unknown, potentially confounding age-related changes in expanded clonotypes.

Measured from the cysteine to the phenylalanine, the CDR3 is 15 residues long. Only the CDR3 part of the read is kept: 45 bases, read in frame from the first base. This TCR came from a woman aged 25 to 39 in good health. Material: blood. The rearranged chain carries TRBV21-1 and TRBJ2-7; the table's D call of TRBD1 was not tested on the DNA. TRBV21-1 is a pseudogene segment. The nucleotide sequence is given as TGTGCCAACCCGGTCCGGACAGGGTCGAAGAATGAGCAGTACTTC. It encodes CANPVRTGSKNEQYF.